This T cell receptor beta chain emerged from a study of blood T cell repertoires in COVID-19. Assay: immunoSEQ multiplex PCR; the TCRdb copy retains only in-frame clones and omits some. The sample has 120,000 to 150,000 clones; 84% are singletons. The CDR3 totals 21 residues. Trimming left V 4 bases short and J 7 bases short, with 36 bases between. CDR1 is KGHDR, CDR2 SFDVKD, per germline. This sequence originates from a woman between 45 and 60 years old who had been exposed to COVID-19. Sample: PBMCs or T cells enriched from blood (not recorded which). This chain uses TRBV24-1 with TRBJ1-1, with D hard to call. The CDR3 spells CATSDQIDRTVGLRGINEAFF. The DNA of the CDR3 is TGTGCCACCAGTGACCAGATCGACCGGACGGTTGGCCTTCGAGGGATCAATGAAGCTTTCTTT.